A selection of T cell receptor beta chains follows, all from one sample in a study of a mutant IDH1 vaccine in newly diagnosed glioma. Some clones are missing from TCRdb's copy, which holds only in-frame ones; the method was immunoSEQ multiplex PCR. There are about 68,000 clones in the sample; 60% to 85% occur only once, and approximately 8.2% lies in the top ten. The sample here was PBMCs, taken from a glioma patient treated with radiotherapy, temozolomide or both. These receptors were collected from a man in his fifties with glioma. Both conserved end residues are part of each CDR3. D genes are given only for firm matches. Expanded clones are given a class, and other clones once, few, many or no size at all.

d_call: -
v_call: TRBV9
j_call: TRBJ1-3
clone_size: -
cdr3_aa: CASSGNTIYF
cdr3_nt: TGTGCCAGCTCGGGAAACACCATATATTTT

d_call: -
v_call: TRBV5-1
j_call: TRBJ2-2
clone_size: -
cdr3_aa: CASSLSAQGTLANTGELFF
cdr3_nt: TGCGCCAGCAGCTTGAGTGCTCAAGGGACGCTCGCGAACACCGGGGAGCTGTTTTTT

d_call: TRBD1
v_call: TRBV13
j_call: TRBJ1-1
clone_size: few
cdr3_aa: CASSSVTGGHTEAFF
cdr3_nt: TGTGCCAGCAGCTCCGTCACAGGGGGTCACACTGAAGCTTTCTTT

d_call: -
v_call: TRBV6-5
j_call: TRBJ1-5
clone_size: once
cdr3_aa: CASSYSTVGNQPQHF
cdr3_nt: TGTGCCAGCAGTTATAGTACCGTGGGCAATCAGCCCCAGCATTTT

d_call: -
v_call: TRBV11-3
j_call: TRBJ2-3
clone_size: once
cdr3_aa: CASSRTPGHGPDTQYF
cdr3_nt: TGTGCCAGCAGCCGAACTCCGGGACACGGACCAGATACGCAGTATTTT

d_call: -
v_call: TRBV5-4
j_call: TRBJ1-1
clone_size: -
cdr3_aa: CASSLGVGSPGGGAFF
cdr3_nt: TGTGCCAGCAGCTTGGGGGTGGGGAGCCCGGGTGGGGGAGCTTTCTTT

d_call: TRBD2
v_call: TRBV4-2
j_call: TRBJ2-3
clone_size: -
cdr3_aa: CASSRGGGTNTDTQYF
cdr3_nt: TGTGCCAGCAGCCGAGGCGGGGGGACGAACACAGATACGCAGTATTTT

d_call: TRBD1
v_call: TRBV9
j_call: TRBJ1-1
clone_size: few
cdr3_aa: CASSGQGNTEAFF
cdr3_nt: TGTGCCAGCAGCGGACAGGGGAACACTGAAGCTTTCTTT

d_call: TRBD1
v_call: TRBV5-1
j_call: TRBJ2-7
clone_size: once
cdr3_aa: CASSYGQGASYEQYF
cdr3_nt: TGCGCCAGCAGCTACGGACAGGGGGCATCCTACGAGCAGTACTTC

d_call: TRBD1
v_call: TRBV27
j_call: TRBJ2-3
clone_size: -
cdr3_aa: CASSLAGQGVTQYF
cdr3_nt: TGTGCCAGCAGTTTAGCCGGACAGGGCGTGACGCAGTATTTT

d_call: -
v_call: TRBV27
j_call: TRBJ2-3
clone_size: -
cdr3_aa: CASSPSTDTQYF
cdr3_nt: TGTGCCAGCAGTCCTTCCACAGATACGCAGTATTTT

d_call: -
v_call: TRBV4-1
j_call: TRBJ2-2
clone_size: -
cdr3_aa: CASSLARGPTGELFF
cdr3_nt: TGCGCCAGCAGCCTTGCGAGGGGTCCCACCGGGGAGCTGTTTTTT

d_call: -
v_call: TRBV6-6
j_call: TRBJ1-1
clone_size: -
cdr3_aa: CASSDRGALNTEAFF
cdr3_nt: TGTGCCAGCAGTGACCGGGGAGCTTTGAACACTGAAGCTTTCTTT

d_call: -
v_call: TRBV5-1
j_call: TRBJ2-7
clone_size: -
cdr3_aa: CASSLKWDTTTYEQYF
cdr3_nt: TGCGCCAGCAGCCTAAAATGGGACACTACAACCTACGAGCAGTACTTC

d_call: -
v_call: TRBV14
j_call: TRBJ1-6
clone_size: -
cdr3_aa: CASSIRGRRDSPLHF
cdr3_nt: TGTGCCAGCAGCATCCGGGGGCGTCGGGATTCACCCCTCCACTTT

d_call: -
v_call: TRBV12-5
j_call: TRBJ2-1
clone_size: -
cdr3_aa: CASGLGQGSVNEQFF
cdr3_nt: TGTGCTAGTGGTTTGGGCCAGGGGAGTGTTAATGAGCAGTTCTTC

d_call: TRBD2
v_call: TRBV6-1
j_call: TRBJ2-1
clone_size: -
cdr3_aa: CASSERGGGYNEQFF
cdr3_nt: TGTGCCAGCAGTGAACGAGGCGGGGGGTACAATGAGCAGTTCTTC

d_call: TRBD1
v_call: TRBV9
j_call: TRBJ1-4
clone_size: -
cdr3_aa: CASSPRDRLNEKLFF
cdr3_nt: TGTGCCAGCAGCCCTCGGGACAGACTCAATGAAAAACTGTTTTTT

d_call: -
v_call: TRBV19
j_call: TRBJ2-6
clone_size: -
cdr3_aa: CASSGRLGSGANVLTF
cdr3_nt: TGTGCCAGTAGTGGCAGACTGGGCTCTGGGGCCAACGTCCTGACTTTC

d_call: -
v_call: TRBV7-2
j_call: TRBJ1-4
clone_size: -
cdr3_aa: CASSLLTVRGEKLFF
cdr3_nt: TGTGCCAGCAGCCTCTTGACAGTAAGAGGGGAAAAACTGTTTTTT

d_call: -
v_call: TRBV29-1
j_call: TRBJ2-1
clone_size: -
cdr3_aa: CSVDKYNEQFF
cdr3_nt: TGCAGCGTTGACAAATACAATGAGCAGTTCTTC

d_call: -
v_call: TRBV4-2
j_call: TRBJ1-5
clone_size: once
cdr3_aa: CASSQAGSNQPQHF
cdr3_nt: TGTGCCAGCAGCCAAGCAGGGAGCAATCAGCCCCAGCATTTT

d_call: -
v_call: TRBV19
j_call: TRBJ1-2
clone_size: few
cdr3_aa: CASSIPGLFGDGYTF
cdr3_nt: TGTGCCAGTAGTATCCCCGGACTCTTCGGGGATGGCTACACCTTC

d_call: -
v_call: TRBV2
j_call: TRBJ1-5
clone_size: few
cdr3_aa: CASNPQDNQPQHF
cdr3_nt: TGTGCCAGCAATCCCCAGGACAATCAGCCCCAGCATTTT

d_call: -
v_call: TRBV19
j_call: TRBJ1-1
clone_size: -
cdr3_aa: CASTPAAMNTEAFF
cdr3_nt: TGTGCCAGTACCCCGGCAGCTATGAACACTGAAGCTTTCTTT

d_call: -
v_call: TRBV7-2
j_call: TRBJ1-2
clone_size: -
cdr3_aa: CASRVNYGYTF
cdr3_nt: TGTGCCAGCAGAGTGAACTATGGCTACACCTTC

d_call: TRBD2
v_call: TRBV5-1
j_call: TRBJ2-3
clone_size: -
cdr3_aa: CASSSTGLAGGRDTQYF
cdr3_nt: TGCGCCAGCAGCTCGACGGGACTAGCGGGGGGTAGAGATACGCAGTATTTT

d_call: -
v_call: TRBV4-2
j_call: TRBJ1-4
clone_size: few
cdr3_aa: CASGDRGEKLFF
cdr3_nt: TGTGCCAGCGGCGATCGGGGTGAAAAACTGTTTTTT

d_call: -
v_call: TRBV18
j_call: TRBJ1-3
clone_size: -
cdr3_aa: CASFSSGNTIYF
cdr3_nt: TGTGCCAGTTTTTCCTCTGGAAACACCATATATTTT

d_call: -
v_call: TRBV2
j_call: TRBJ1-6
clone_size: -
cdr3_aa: CASSGASPLHF
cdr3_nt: TGTGCCAGCAGCGGGGCGTCACCCCTCCACTTT

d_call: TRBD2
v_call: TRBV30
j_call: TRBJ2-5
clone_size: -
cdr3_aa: CAWSVRAGRETQYF
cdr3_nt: TGTGCCTGGAGTGTAAGAGCGGGGAGGGAGACCCAGTACTTC

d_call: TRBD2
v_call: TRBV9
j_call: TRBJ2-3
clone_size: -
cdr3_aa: CASRDSGGAGDTQYF
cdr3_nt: TGTGCCAGCAGAGATAGCGGGGGGGCCGGCGATACGCAGTATTTT

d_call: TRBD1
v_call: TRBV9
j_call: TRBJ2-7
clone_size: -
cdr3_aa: CASSVGTGVSYEQYF
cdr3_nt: TGTGCCAGCAGCGTAGGGACAGGGGTCTCCTACGAGCAGTACTTC

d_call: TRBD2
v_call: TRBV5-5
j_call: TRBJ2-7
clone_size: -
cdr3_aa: CASSRGLAGGSSYEQYF
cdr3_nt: TGTGCCAGCAGCCGGGGACTAGCGGGGGGGAGCTCCTACGAGCAGTACTTC

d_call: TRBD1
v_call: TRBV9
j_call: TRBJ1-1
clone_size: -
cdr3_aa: CASSVRPSGGEAFF
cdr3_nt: TGTGCCAGCAGCGTCCGACCATCAGGGGGTGAAGCTTTCTTT

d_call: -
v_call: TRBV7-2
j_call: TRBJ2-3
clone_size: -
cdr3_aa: CASNKDGDTQYF
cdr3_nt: TGTGCCAGCAACAAGGATGGGGATACGCAGTATTTT

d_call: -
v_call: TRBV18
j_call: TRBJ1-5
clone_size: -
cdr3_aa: CASSPTSRVGQPQHF
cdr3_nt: TGTGCCAGCTCACCAACTTCCAGGGTTGGGCAGCCCCAGCATTTT

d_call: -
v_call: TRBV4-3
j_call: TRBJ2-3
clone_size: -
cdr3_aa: CASSQDYSDGATDTQYF
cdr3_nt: TGCGCCAGCAGCCAAGATTATAGCGACGGGGCCACAGATACGCAGTATTTT

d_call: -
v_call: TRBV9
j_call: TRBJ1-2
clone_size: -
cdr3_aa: CASSLSTGLNYGYTF
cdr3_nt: TGTGCCAGCAGCTTATCGACAGGCCTTAACTATGGCTACACCTTC

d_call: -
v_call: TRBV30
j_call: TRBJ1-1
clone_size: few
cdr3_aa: CAWRRQRNTEAFF
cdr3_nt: TGTGCCTGGAGAAGACAGAGGAACACTGAAGCTTTCTTT

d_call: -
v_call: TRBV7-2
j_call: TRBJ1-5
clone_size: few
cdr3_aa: CASSLVGSQNQPQHF
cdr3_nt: TGTGCCAGCAGCTTAGTGGGGTCCCAAAATCAGCCCCAGCATTTT

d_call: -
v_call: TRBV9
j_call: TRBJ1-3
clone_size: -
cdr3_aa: CASSVGRGGNTIYF
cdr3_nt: TGTGCCAGCAGCGTAGGCAGGGGTGGAAACACCATATATTTT

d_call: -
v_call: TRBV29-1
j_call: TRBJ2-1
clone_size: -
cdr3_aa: CSVALWRGSEQFF
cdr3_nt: TGCAGCGTTGCCCTCTGGCGGGGCAGTGAGCAGTTCTTC

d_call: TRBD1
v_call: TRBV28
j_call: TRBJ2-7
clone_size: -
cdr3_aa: CASSRGTGGYEQYF
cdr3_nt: TGTGCCAGCAGTCGGGGGACAGGGGGCTACGAGCAGTACTTC

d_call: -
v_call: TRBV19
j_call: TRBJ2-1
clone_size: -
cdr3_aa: CASSIAGTYNEQFF
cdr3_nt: TGTGCCAGTAGTATAGCCGGGACTTACAATGAGCAGTTCTTC

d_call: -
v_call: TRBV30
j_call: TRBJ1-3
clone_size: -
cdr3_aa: CAWSSLGGNTIYF
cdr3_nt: TGTGCCTGGAGTTCATTAGGAGGAAACACCATATATTTT

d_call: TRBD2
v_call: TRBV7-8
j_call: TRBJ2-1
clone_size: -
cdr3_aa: CASSLLAGNAYNEQFF
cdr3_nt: TGTGCCAGCAGCCTACTAGCGGGGAACGCCTACAATGAGCAGTTCTTC

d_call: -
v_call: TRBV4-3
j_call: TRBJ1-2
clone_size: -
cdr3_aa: CASSQRAGTRYYGYTF
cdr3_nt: TGCGCCAGCAGCCAGAGGGCCGGGACAAGGTACTATGGCTACACCTTC

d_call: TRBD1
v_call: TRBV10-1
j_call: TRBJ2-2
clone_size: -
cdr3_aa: CASRDREAGELFF
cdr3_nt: TGCGCCAGCAGGGACAGGGAGGCCGGGGAGCTGTTTTTT

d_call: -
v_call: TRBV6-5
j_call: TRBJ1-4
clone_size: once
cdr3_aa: CATSWGETNEKLFF
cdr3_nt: TGTGCCACCTCTTGGGGAGAAACTAATGAAAAACTGTTTTTT

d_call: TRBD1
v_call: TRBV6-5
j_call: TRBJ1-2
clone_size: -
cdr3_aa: CASSMTGDYGYTF
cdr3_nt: TGTGCCAGCAGTATGACAGGGGACTATGGCTACACCTTC

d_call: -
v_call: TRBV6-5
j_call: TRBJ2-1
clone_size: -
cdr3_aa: CASSPGVGIRNEQFF
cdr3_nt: TGTGCCAGCAGCCCTGGGGTCGGGATCCGCAATGAGCAGTTCTTC

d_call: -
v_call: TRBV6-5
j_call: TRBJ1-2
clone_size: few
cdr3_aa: CASSSRQSNNYGYTF
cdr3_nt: TGTGCCAGCAGTTCTCGACAGAGTAACAACTATGGCTACACCTTC

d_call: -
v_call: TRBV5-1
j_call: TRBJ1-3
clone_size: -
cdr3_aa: CASSLPGNTIYF
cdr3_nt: TGCGCCAGCAGCTTGCCTGGAAACACCATATATTTT

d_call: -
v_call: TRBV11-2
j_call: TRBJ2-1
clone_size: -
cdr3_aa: CASSLDSSSYNEQFF
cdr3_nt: TGTGCCAGCAGCTTAGACAGTAGTTCCTACAATGAGCAGTTCTTC

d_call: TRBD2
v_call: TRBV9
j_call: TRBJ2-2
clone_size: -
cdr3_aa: CASSVGLAVTGTGELFF
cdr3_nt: TGTGCCAGCAGCGTAGGACTAGCAGTAACTGGGACCGGGGAGCTGTTTTTT

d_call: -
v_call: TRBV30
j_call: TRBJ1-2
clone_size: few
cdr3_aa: CAWSARESFYGYTF
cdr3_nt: TGTGCCTGGAGCGCAAGAGAATCATTCTATGGCTACACCTTC

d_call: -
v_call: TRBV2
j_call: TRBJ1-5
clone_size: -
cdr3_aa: CASSVGRVGNQPQHF
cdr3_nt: TGTGCCAGCAGTGTGGGCAGGGTGGGCAATCAGCCCCAGCATTTT